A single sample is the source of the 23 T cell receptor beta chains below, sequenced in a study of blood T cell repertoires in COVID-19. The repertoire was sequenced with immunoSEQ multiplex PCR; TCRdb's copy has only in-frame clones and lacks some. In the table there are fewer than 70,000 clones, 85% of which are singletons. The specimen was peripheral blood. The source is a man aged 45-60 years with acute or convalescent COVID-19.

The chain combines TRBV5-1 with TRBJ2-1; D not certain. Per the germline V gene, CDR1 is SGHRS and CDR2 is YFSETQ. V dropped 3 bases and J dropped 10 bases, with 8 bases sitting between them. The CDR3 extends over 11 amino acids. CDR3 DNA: TGCGCCAGCAGCTATGCGGCCGAGCAGTTCTTC. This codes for CASSYAAEQFF.

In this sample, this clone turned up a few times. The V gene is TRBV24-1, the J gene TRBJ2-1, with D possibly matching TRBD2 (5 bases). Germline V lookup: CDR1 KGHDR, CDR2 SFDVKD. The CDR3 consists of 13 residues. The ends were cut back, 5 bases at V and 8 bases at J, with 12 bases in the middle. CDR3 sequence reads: CATSGRTGHEQFF. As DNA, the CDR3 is TGTGCCACCAGTGGGAGGACCGGGCATGAGCAGTTCTTC.

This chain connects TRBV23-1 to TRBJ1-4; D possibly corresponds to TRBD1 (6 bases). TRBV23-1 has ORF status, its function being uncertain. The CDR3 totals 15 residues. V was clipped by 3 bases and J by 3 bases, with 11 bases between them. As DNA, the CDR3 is TGCGCCAGCAGTCAGTGGACAGTTTCTAATGAAAAACTGTTTTTT. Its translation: CASSQWTVSNEKLFF.

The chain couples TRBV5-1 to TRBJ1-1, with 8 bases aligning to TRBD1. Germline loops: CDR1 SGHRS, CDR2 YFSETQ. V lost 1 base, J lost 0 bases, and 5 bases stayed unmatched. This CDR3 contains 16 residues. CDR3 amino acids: CASSLQGAQLNTEAFF. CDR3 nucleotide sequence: TGCGCCAGCAGCTTGCAGGGGGCGCAGCTGAACACTGAAGCTTTCTTT.

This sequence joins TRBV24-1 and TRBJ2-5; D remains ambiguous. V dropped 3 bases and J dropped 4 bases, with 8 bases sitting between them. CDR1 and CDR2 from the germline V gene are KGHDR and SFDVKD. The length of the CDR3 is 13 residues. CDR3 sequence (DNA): TGTGCCACCAGTGATCCAGGTGTAGAGACCCAGTACTTC. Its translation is CATSDPGVETQYF.

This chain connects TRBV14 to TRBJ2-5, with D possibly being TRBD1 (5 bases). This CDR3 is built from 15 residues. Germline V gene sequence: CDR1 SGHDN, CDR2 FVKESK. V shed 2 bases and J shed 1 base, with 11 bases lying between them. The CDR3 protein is CASSQNWGPQETQYF. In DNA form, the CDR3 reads TGTGCCAGCAGCCAAAACTGGGGCCCCCAAGAGACCCAGTACTTC.

DNA of the CDR3: TGTGCCAGCAGTGTAGTAGCGGGGGGCTATTACAATGAGCAGTTCTTC. Translating it yields CASSVVAGGYYNEQFF. The rearrangement links TRBV6-1 to TRBJ2-1, with TRBD2 matching 10 bases. The CDR3 covers 16 residues. V lost 4 bases to trimming and J lost 4 bases; unmatched junction nucleotides: 7. The germline CDR1 and CDR2 sequences are MNHNS and SASEGT.

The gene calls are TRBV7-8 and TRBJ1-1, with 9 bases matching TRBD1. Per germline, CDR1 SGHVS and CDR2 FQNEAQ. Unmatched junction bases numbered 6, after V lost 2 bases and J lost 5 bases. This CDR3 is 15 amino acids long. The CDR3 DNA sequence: TGTGCCAGCAGCTTACTCCACAGGGGGCTGACTGAAGCTTTCTTT. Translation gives CASSLLHRGLTEAFF.

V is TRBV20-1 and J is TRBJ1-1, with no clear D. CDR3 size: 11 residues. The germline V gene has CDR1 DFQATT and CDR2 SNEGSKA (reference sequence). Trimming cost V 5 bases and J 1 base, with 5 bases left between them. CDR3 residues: CSARGNTEAFF. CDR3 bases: TGCAGTGCTCGGGGGAACACTGAAGCTTTCTTT.

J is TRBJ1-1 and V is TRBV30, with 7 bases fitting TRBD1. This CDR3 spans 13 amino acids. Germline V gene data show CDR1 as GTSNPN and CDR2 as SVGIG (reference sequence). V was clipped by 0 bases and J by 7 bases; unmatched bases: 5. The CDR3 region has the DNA TGTGCCTGGAGTGTCCCCGGGACAGTTGAAGCTTTCTTT. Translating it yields CAWSVPGTVEAFF.

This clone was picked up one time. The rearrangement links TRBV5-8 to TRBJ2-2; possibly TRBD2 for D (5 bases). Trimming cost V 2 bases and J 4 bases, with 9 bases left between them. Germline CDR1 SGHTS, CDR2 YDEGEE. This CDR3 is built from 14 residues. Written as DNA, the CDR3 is TGTGCCAGCAGCTTCCAACTAGTCACCGGGGAGCTGTTTTTT. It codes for CASSFQLVTGELFF.

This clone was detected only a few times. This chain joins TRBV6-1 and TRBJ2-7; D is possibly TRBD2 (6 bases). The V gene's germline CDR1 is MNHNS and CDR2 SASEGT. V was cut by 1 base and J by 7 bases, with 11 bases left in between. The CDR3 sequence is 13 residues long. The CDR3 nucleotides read TGTGCCAGCAGTGAAGTTCCGGGGGAAGAGCAGTACGTC. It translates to CASSEVPGEEQYV.

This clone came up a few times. DNA for the CDR3: TGTGCCAGCAGCCAACAGGGGTCTAATGAAAAACTGTTTTTT. Its protein is CASSQQGSNEKLFF. This rearrangement joins TRBV3-1 (or the pseudogene TRBV3-2) to TRBJ1-4; D perhaps matches TRBD1 (6 bases). V shed 2 bases and J shed 3 bases, with 7 bases lying between them. From germline, CDR1 is LGHDT and CDR2 YNNKEL (reference sequence). The length of the CDR3 is 14 residues.

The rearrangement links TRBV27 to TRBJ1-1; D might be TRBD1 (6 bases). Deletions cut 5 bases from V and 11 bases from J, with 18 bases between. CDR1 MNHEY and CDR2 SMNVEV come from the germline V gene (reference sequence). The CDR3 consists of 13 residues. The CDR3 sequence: CASSLTTGTTAFF. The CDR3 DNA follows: TGTGCCAGCAGTCTGACTACCGGGACAACGGCTTTCTTT.

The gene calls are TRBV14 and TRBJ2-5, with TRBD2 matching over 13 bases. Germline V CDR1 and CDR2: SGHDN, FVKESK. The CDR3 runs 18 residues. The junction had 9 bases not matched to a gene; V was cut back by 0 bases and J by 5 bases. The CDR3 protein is CASSQDFGLAGVRETQYF. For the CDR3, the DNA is TGTGCCAGCAGCCAAGACTTTGGACTAGCGGGGGTTCGGGAGACCCAGTACTTC.

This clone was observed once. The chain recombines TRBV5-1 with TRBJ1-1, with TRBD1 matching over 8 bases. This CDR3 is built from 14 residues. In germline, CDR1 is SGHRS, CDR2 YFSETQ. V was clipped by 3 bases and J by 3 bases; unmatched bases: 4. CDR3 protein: CASSSQGADTEAFF. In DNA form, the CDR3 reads TGCGCCAGCAGCTCTCAGGGGGCTGACACTGAAGCTTTCTTT. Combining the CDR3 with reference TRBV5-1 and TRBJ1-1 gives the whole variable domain KAGVTQTPRYLIKTRGQQVTLSCSPISGHRSVSWYQQTPGQGLQFLFEYFSETQRNKGNFPGRFSGRQFSNSRSEMNVSTLELGDSALYLCASSSQGADTEAFFGQGTRLTVV.

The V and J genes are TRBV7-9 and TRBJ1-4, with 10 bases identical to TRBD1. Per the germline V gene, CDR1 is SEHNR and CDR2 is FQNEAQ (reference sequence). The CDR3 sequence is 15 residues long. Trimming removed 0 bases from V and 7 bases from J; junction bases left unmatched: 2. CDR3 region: CASSLATGGPEKLFF. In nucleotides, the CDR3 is TGTGCCAGCAGCTTAGCGACAGGGGGCCCTGAAAAACTGTTTTTT.

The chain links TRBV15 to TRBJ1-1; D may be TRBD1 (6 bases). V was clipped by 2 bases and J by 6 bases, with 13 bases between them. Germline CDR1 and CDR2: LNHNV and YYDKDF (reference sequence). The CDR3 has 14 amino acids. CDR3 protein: CATSRRQAGAEAFF. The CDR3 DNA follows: TGTGCCACCAGCAGAAGACAGGCTGGGGCTGAAGCTTTCTTT.

CDR3 amino acids: CASSSQRGGGETQYF. For the CDR3, the DNA is TGTGCCAGCAGTTCCCAGCGGGGGGGCGGAGAGACCCAGTACTTC. The chain links TRBV6-5 to TRBJ2-5; 10 bases are a match to TRBD2. Germline CDR1 reads MNHEY; CDR2 reads SVGAGI. J lost 4 bases, V lost 4 bases, and 6 bases had no gene match. This CDR3 contains 15 residues.

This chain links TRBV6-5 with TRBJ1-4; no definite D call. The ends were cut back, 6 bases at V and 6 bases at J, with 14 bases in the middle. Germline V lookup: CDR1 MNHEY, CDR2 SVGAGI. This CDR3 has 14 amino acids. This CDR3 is CASRTTWNDEKLFF. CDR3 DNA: TGTGCCAGCAGGACTACATGGAATGATGAAAAACTGTTTTTT.

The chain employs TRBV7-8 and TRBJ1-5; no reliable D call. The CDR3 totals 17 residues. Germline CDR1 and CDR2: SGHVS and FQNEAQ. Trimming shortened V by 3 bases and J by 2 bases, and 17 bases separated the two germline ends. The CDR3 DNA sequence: TGTGCCAGCAGCTTGGATCGAGGGCAGAGGGGCAATCAGCCCCAGCATTTT. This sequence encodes CASSLDRGQRGNQPQHF.

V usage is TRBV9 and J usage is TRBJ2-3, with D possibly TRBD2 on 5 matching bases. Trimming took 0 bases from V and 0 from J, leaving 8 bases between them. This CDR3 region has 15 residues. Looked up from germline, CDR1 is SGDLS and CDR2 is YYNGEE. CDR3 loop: CASSVVGESTDTQYF. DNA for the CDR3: TGTGCCAGCAGCGTAGTTGGGGAGAGCACAGATACGCAGTATTTT.

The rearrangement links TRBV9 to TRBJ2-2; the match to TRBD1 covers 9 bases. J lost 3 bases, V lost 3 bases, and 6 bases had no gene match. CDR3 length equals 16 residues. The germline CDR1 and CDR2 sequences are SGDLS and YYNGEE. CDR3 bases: TGTGCCAGCAGCGACACAGGGGGCCTCTACACCGGGGAGCTGTTTTTT. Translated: CASSDTGGLYTGELFF.